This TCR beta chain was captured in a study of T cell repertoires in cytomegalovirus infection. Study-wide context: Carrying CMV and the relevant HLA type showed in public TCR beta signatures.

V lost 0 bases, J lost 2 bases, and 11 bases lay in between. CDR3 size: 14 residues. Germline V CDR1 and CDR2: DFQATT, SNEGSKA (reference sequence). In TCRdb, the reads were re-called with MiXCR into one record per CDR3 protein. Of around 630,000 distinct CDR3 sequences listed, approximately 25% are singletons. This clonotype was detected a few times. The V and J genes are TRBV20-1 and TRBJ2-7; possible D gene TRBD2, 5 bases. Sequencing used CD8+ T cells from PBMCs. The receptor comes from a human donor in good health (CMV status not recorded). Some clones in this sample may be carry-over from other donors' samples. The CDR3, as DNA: TGCAGTGCTAGAGATCAGGAGGTCGCCTACGAGCAGTACTTC. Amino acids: CSARDQEVAYEQYF.